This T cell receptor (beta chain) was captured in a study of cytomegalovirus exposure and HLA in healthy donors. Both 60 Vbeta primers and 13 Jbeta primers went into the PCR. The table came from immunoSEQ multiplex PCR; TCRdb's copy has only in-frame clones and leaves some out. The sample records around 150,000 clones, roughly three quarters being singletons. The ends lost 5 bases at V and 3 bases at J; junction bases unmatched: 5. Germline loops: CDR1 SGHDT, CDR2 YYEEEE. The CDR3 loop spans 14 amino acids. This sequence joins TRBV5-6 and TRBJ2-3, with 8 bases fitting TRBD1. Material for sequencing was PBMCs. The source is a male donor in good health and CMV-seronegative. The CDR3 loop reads CASRARDRTDTQYF. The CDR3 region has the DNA TGTGCCAGCAGGGCTAGGGACAGGACAGATACGCAGTATTTT.